Each of the 18 T cell receptor beta chains below was sequenced from the same sample in a study of cytomegalovirus exposure and HLA in healthy donors. This PCR relied on a set of 60 Vbeta primers and 13 Jbeta primers. Only in-frame clones appear in the TCRdb table, and some are missing; sequencing was by immunoSEQ multiplex PCR. The sample yields around 110,000 clones, approximately 80% seen once. Sequenced: PBMCs. Source of these receptors: a male donor in good health and CMV-seronegative.

This chain connects TRBV5-1 to TRBJ1-2, with D perhaps matching TRBD1 (5 bases). The CDR3 totals 16 residues. Trimming cost V 0 bases and J 2 bases, with 14 bases left between them. Germline CDR1 SGHRS, CDR2 YFSETQ. Written as DNA, the CDR3 is TGCGCCAGCAGCTTGGCGGGGGTGCCCCTGAACTATGGCTACACCTTC. This encodes CASSLAGVPLNYGYTF.

The chain recombines TRBV4-1 with TRBJ2-7; 10 bases fit TRBD2. After removal of 3 bases from V and 5 bases from J, the junction contained 7 bases not matched to a gene. Germline CDR1 MGHRA, CDR2 YSYEKL. The length of the CDR3 is 15 residues. CDR3 in DNA: TGCGCCAGCAGCCAGAGAATGGGACTAGCGAACGAGCAGTACTTC. It codes for CASSQRMGLANEQYF.

The chain's CDR3 is CASIATNYGYTF. DNA for the CDR3: TGTGCCAGCATCGCTACTAACTATGGCTACACCTTC. The gene calls are TRBV28 and TRBJ1-2; D not certain. Trimming took 7 bases from V and 0 from J, leaving 6 bases between them. The length of the CDR3 is 12 residues. Germline CDR1 reads MDHEN; CDR2 reads SYDVKM.

The CDR3 protein is CASSGIAGNEQFF. The DNA for the CDR3 is TGTGCCTCTTCCGGGATAGCGGGCAATGAGCAGTTCTTC. This sequence joins TRBV7-6 and TRBJ2-1, with 7 bases fitting TRBD2. Germline CDR1 and CDR2: SGHVS and FNYEAQ. Trimming cost V 11 bases and J 6 bases; bases outside gene matches: 10. The CDR3 totals 13 residues.

This clone was seen a single time. The chain has TRBV28 and TRBJ1-2, with TRBD1 matching over 7 bases. Germline V gene data show CDR1 as MDHEN and CDR2 as SYDVKM. CDR3 length: 12 amino acids. The trim removed 2 bases at V and 10 bases at J, leaving 4 bases unmatched. CDR3 residues: CASSLTGQIYTF. The DNA of the CDR3 is TGTGCCAGCAGTTTAACGGGACAGATCTACACCTTC.

This clone has only one observation. V usage is TRBV4-2 and J usage is TRBJ2-7; D may be TRBD2 (6 bases). Trimming shortened V by 3 bases and J by 7 bases, and 16 bases separated the two germline ends. Germline CDR1 is LGHNA and CDR2 is YNFKEQ. CDR3 length: 14 amino acids. DNA of the CDR3: TGTGCCAGCAGCCAGGGGGAGGCCGTGGGGGAGCAGTACTTC. As protein: CASSQGEAVGEQYF.

The rearrangement joins TRBV7-9 to TRBJ1-1; 7 positions match TRBD1. V shed 2 bases and J 3 bases; nucleotides not matched to a gene: 9. CDR3 length: 16 amino acids. Germline CDR1 SEHNR, CDR2 FQNEAQ (reference sequence). CDR3 coding DNA: TGTGCCAGCAGCTTAACAGGGGAACCCTCGTACACTGAAGCTTTCTTT. As protein: CASSLTGEPSYTEAFF.

The chain uses TRBV27 and TRBJ1-1, with 10 nucleotides matching TRBD1. CDR1 is MNHEY and CDR2 is SMNVEV in the germline V gene (reference sequence). This CDR3 region has 15 residues. Trimming at V came to 5 bases and at J to 4 bases, leaving 7 bases not matched to a gene. The CDR3 sequence is CASSIGTGERTEAFF. DNA for the CDR3: TGTGCCAGCAGTATCGGGACAGGGGAGCGCACTGAAGCTTTCTTT.

The genes are TRBV6-5 and TRBJ1-3; 7 bases are a match to TRBD1. The CDR3 extends over 15 amino acids. CDR1 and CDR2 from the germline V gene are MNHEY and SVGAGI. The trim removed 3 bases at V and 2 bases at J, leaving 4 bases unmatched. The CDR3 region is CASSYGRGPGNTIYF. CDR3 sequence (DNA): TGTGCCAGCAGTTATGGAAGGGGGCCTGGAAACACCATATATTTT.

This sequence joins TRBV5-4 and TRBJ2-5; 10 bases align to TRBD1. CDR1 is SGHNT and CDR2 is YYREEE in the germline V gene (reference sequence). V was pared by 4 bases and J by 4 bases, with 4 bases of the junction left unmatched. The CDR3 has 14 amino acids. CDR3 sequence: CASSPDRGRETQYF. CDR3 bases: TGTGCCAGCAGCCCTGACAGGGGGCGAGAGACCCAGTACTTC.

This clone came up a few times. The chain carries TRBV27 and TRBJ1-2, with D tentatively TRBD1 (5 bases). The CDR3 runs to 15 residues. Trimming shortened V by 2 bases and J by 0 bases, and 10 bases separated the two germline ends. Germline lookup yields CDR1 MNHEY and CDR2 SMNVEV (reference sequence). This CDR3 reads CASSLRGGANYGYTF. CDR3 nucleotides: TGTGCCAGCAGTTTACGGGGGGGAGCTAACTATGGCTACACCTTC.

V gene TRBV5-1 combines with J gene TRBJ2-6; D is uncertain. Trimming pared 0 bases from V and 1 base from J, leaving 5 bases between. The germline V gene has CDR1 SGHRS and CDR2 YFSETQ. The CDR3 covers 15 residues. CDR3 sequence reads: CASSLELSGANVLTF. The CDR3, as DNA: TGCGCCAGCAGCTTGGAACTGTCTGGGGCCAACGTCCTGACTTTC.

The rearrangement links TRBV7-6 to TRBJ1-2; D is possibly TRBD1 (6 bases). The CDR3 consists of 15 residues. The germline V gene has CDR1 SGHVS and CDR2 FNYEAQ. Trimming shortened V by 5 bases and J by 6 bases, and 19 bases separated the two germline ends. The CDR3 spells CASSAGTGKGDGYTF. The DNA of the CDR3 is TGTGCCAGCAGCGCCGGAACAGGGAAGGGGGATGGCTACACCTTC.

This chain connects TRBV29-1 to TRBJ2-3; 8 nucleotides line up with TRBD2. V gave up 4 bases and J gave up 1 base; unmatched junction bases: 4. Germline CDR1 SQVTM, CDR2 ANQGSEA. CDR3 length: 14 amino acids. DNA for the CDR3: TGCAGCGTTGTTTACGGGAGGGGCACAGATACGCAGTATTTT. It encodes CSVVYGRGTDTQYF.

This chain links TRBV4-2 with TRBJ1-4; 12 bases agree with TRBD1. Germline loops: CDR1 LGHNA, CDR2 YNFKEQ. V shed 0 bases, J shed 5 bases, and the junction held 7 bases outside the gene matches. The CDR3 loop spans 18 amino acids. CDR3 in DNA: TGTGCCAGCAGCCAAGACCGGGACAGGGGGCGGGGGAATGAAAAACTGTTTTTT. Translation: CASSQDRDRGRGNEKLFF.

V and J are TRBV5-5 and TRBJ2-6, with D perhaps TRBD2 (5 bases). V lost 3 bases to trimming and J lost 2 bases, with 15 bases between them. Germline CDR1 is SGHKS and CDR2 is YYEKEE (reference sequence). This CDR3 is 17 amino acids long. The CDR3, as DNA: TGTGCCAGCAGCTACGCGGGCCGGTCTCCTGGGGCCAACGTCCTGACTTTC. As protein: CASSYAGRSPGANVLTF. Full variable domain (rest looked up from reference TRBV5-5 and TRBJ2-6): DAGVTQSPTHLIKTRGQQVTLRCSPISGHKSVSWYQQVLGQGPQFIFQYYEKEERGRGNFPDRFSARQFPNYSSELNVNALLLGDSALYLCASSYAGRSPGANVLTFGAGSRLTVL.

The V gene is TRBV29-1, the J gene TRBJ2-1; no definite D call. Trimming cost V 3 bases and J 3 bases, with 18 bases left between them. Germline V CDR1 and CDR2: SQVTM, ANQGSEA. The CDR3 totals 16 residues. The CDR3 DNA follows: TGCAGCGTTGAGCCCTCGACTCAAATAAACTACAATGAGCAGTTCTTC. Protein sequence: CSVEPSTQINYNEQFF.

The chain employs TRBV27 and TRBJ1-1; TRBD1 matches at 7 bases. Per the germline V gene, CDR1 is MNHEY and CDR2 is SMNVEV (reference sequence). The CDR3 loop spans 15 amino acids. J was trimmed by 0 bases and V by 2 bases; bases with no gene match: 3. The CDR3 protein is CASSLATGMNTEAFF. DNA of the CDR3: TGTGCCAGCAGTTTAGCGACAGGGATGAACACTGAAGCTTTCTTT.